This TCR beta chain was documented in a study of cytomegalovirus exposure and HLA in healthy donors. Study in general: Across under 450 genotyped donors, approximately 81% landed in the Caucasian-associated ancestry cluster.

Whole-study results and caveats: In vitro confirmation showed three CMV-associated chains to be CMV antigen specific.

A multiplex PCR was run with 60 Vbeta primers and 13 Jbeta primers. In the authors' methods: In a later analysis, approximately 80 million unique TCR beta chains included roughly 11 million shared by two or more donors. Profiling relied on immunoSEQ multiplex PCR, and the TCRdb table lists in-frame clones only, not all of them. From that table come the V and J calls and clone size; the DNA was used to work out D and trimming. Altogether about 82,000 clones are present, around a tenth being singletons, with the ten largest covering almost 25%. This clone was seen a few times. Its antigen is unknown. This CDR3 is 15 amino acids long. V dropped 3 bases and J dropped 3 bases, with 12 bases sitting between them. Germline CDR1 and CDR2: LNHDA and SQIVND (reference sequence).

The sequence came from a man aged 60 to 69 in good health and CMV-seropositive. The rearrangement links TRBV19 to TRBJ1-5; D unresolved. The source material was PBMCs. The CDR3 nucleotides are TGTGCCAGTAGTATTCGACCCGAGGACAATCAGCCCCAGCATTTT. Translated, it gives CASSIRPEDNQPQHF.